Reported below is one TCR beta chain. Antigen specificity is unknown. These data originate in a study of vaccination and CD4 T cells after COVID-19. Study background: Two doses of either BNT162b2 or mRNA-1273 vaccine were given to participants.

Treatment indicated: roughly 11-day PBMC culture with coronavirus spike peptide pools or control peptides (ViraFEST assay). Peptide-pool expansion of antigen-specific T cells preceded TCR sequencing in ViraFEST. J lost 2 bases, V lost 3 bases, and 14 bases had no gene match. The CDR3 totals 17 residues. Looked up from germline, CDR1 is DFQATT and CDR2 is SNEGSKA (reference sequence). Cultured CD4+ T-cell DNA underwent Oncomine TCR Beta short-read sequencing. One entry per CDR3 protein, called by TCRdb with MiXCR from the PCR reads. This table has about 23,000 distinct CDR3 sequences, around 67% appearing once.

The sequencing here drew on CD4+ T cells from blood, cultured in vitro, taken after SARS-CoV-2 vaccination. This clonotype was sampled from a human donor who received a COVID-19 vaccine. The chain employs TRBV20-1 and TRBJ2-3, with 7 bases aligning to TRBD2. This CDR3 is CSARGGSGDASTDTQYF. The CDR3 DNA reads TGCAGTGCTAGGGGGGGGTCCGGGGACGCGTCCACAGATACGCAGTATTTT.